These T cell receptor beta chains were read from a single sample in a study of read filtering for tumor transcriptome and immune sequencing. TCRdb re-called the reads through MiXCR, storing one row per CDR3 protein. The table includes roughly 68,000 distinct CDR3 sequences, 11% to 15% detected once. The sequenced sample consisted of a population of CD138-negative cells sorted from bone marrow. The origin of the receptors is a donor over 35 with multiple myeloma. Both conserved end residues are part of each CDR3. Each record gives: J gene, clone size, D gene, V gene, CDR3 DNA, CDR3 protein. The D gene is left open where the match is weak. The size of a clone is reported for some rows only, either as once, few or many, or as a class for expanded clones.

TRBJ2-5,many,-,TRBV5-1,TGCGCCAGCAGCGTAATACGAGAGACCCAGTACTTC,CASSVIRETQYF
TRBJ2-7,-,-,TRBV20-1,TGCAGTGCCAACCGGGACGTCTCCTACGAGCAGTACTTC,CSANRDVSYEQYF
TRBJ2-5,many,TRBD2,TRBV10-2,TGCGCCAGCTCCGGGACTAGGGGGGAGACCCAGTACTTC,CASSGTRGETQYF
TRBJ2-1,few,TRBD1,TRBV5-5,TGTGCCAGCAGCCCTGGGACAGTGTTCAATGAGCAGTTCTTC,CASSPGTVFNEQFF
TRBJ1-1,many,-,TRBV13,TGTGCCAGCAGCTTGCGTACAGGGCTGGACACTGAAGCTTTCTTT,CASSLRTGLDTEAFF
TRBJ2-5,many,TRBD1,TRBV9,TGTGCCAGCAGCGAAACAGGGGGCGGCGGGCTGGAGACCCAGTACTTC,CASSETGGGGLETQYF
TRBJ2-1,many,TRBD2,TRBV11-3,TGTGCCAGCACCCAGGGGTACGGCGGGAGGGGGGGGGATGAGCAGTTCTTC,CASTQGYGGRGGDEQFF
TRBJ1-2,many,-,TRBV7-2,TGTGCCAGCAGCTCATCAGGGATGGGCAGGGCCTATGGCTACACCTTC,CASSSSGMGRAYGYTF
TRBJ1-4,many,-,TRBV29-1,TGCAGCGTTGACAGTCCGGACTCTAATGAAAAACTGTTTTTT,CSVDSPDSNEKLFF
TRBJ2-3,many,TRBD2,TRBV28,TGTGCCAGCCCCCCCCTCGGGAGGACGGCAGATACGCAGTATTTT,CASPPLGRTADTQYF
TRBJ2-1,few,TRBD1,TRBV12-3/TRBV12-4,TGTGCCAGCAGACACCGGGACAGGGGAACGAATGAGCAGTTCTTC,CASRHRDRGTNEQFF
TRBJ1-1,many,TRBD1,TRBV5-1,TGCGCCAGCAGCCTGGTGGATCCAGGGGGCCGAAATGAAGCTTTCTTT,CASSLVDPGGRNEAFF
TRBJ2-3,-,TRBD1,TRBV20-1,TGCAGGTTATCTACAGGGGGCACAGATACGCAGTATTTT,CRLSTGGTDTQYF